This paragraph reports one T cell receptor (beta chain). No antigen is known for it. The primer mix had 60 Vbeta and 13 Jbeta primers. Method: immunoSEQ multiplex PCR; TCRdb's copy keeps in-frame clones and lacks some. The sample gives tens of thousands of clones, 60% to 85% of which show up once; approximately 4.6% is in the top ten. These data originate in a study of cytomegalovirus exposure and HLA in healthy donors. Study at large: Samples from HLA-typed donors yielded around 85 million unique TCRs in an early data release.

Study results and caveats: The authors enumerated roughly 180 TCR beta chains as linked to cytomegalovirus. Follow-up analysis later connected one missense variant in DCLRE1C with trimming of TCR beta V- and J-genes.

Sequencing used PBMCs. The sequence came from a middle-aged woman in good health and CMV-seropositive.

The CDR3 DNA reads as TGTGCCAGCTCACCGGGAGTTGACAATGAGCAGTTCTTC. Its translation is CASSPGVDNEQFF. The genes are TRBV18 and TRBJ2-1, with D maybe TRBD2 (5 bases). V was shortened by 3 bases and J by 5 bases, with 8 bases between the two germline ends. The length of the CDR3 is 13 residues. Germline V CDR1 and CDR2: KGHSH, LQKENI.